This TCR beta chain stems from a study of blood T cell repertoires in COVID-19. For the study at large: COVID-19 samples collected from the United States, Italy and Spain covered acute and convalescent phases. In each case, the material was cDNA or gDNA derived from T cells, B-cell-depleted T cells, or PBMCs.

V was shortened by 6 bases and J by 4 bases, with 16 bases between the two germline ends. The CDR3 is 15 residues long. Per the germline V gene, CDR1 is MNHNY and CDR2 is SVGAGI (reference sequence). Authors' analysis steps: By means of reference gene primer amplification, nucleated cell counts were estimated. Some clones are missing from TCRdb's copy, which holds only in-frame ones; the method was immunoSEQ multiplex PCR. The D gene and trimming were derived from the DNA, and the V and J assignments and clone size from that table. The table has about 150,000 clones, approximately 90% seen once. The source is an older woman with acute or convalescent COVID-19. Sequencing used peripheral blood. The J gene is TRBJ1-3, the V gene TRBV6-6; perhaps TRBD1 as D (6 bases). CDR3 region: CASRTVQGPGNTIYF. CDR3 DNA: TGTGCCAGCAGGACCGTGCAGGGGCCGGGAAACACCATATATTTT.